This is a list of T cell receptor beta chains from one sample in a study of cytomegalovirus exposure and HLA in healthy donors. The table came from immunoSEQ multiplex PCR; TCRdb's copy has only in-frame clones and leaves some out. The profile shows about 130,000 clones, around 80% of them singletons. Sequenced: PBMCs. All receptors come from a woman aged 25 to 39 in good health and CMV-seronegative. Each CDR3 is given with its conserved first and last residue. A D gene is named only where the DNA matches it firmly. Expanded clones get a size class; other rows say once, few or many, or leave the size out.

D: NA
J: TRBJ1-1
size: NA
V: TRBV9
DNA: TGTGCCAGCAGCGTGAACGGGAGGACTGAAGCTTTCTTT
CDR3: CASSVNGRTEAFF

D: TRBD2
J: TRBJ2-1
size: once
V: TRBV6-1
DNA: TGTGCCAGCTGCAGGACTAGCGGGGTCACAAGGGAGCAGTTCTTC
CDR3: CASCRTSGVTREQFF

D: NA
J: TRBJ1-1
size: NA
V: TRBV7-9
DNA: TGTGCCAGCAGCTGGGACACAGGAAACACTGAAGCTTTCTTT
CDR3: CASSWDTGNTEAFF

D: NA
J: TRBJ2-3
size: few
V: TRBV20-1
DNA: TGCAGTGCTCCTACCGGAGATACGCAGTATTTT
CDR3: CSAPTGDTQYF

D: NA
J: TRBJ2-7
size: once
V: TRBV29-1
DNA: TGCAGCGTCGGATCACCACGGAGCTCCTACGAGCAGTACTTC
CDR3: CSVGSPRSSYEQYF

D: NA
J: TRBJ2-7
size: NA
V: TRBV5-1
DNA: TGCGCCAGCAGCGTAGACAGTACCTACGAGCAGTACTTC
CDR3: CASSVDSTYEQYF

D: TRBD2
J: TRBJ2-2
size: few
V: TRBV4-1
DNA: TGCGCCAGCAGCTACCCTAGCGGGGGGGCTGGCGGGGAGCTGTTTTTT
CDR3: CASSYPSGGAGGELFF

D: NA
J: TRBJ2-2
size: NA
V: TRBV11-2
DNA: TGTGCCAGCAGCTTAGGAGGGAGCATCAGGGGCGGGGAGCTGTTTTTT
CDR3: CASSLGGSIRGGELFF

D: TRBD2
J: TRBJ2-5
size: NA
V: TRBV6-5
DNA: TGTGCCAGCGGAACTAGCGGGGGGGTAGAGACCCAGTACTTC
CDR3: CASGTSGGVETQYF

D: NA
J: TRBJ2-1
size: NA
V: TRBV7-8
DNA: TGTGCCAGCATAAAGAGGAGGGTTCCATCAACAATCGATGAGCAGTTCTTC
CDR3: CASIKRRVPSTIDEQFF

D: NA
J: TRBJ1-2
size: NA
V: TRBV2
DNA: TGTGCCAGCAGTGACCTTGACCTAGACTCCTTCTATGGCTACACCTTC
CDR3: CASSDLDLDSFYGYTF

D: NA
J: TRBJ2-7
size: NA
V: TRBV9
DNA: TGTGCCAGCAGCTCCCAAGGTGAGGCCCTCTACGAGCAGTACTTC
CDR3: CASSSQGEALYEQYF

D: NA
J: TRBJ2-3
size: NA
V: TRBV14
DNA: TGTGCCAGCAGTCGTTCGTCTAGCTGGATCACCACAGATACGCAGTATTTT
CDR3: CASSRSSSWITTDTQYF

D: NA
J: TRBJ2-3
size: NA
V: TRBV29-1
DNA: TGCAGCGTTGAGGGGGGACGGTTACGCACAGATACGCAGTATTTT
CDR3: CSVEGGRLRTDTQYF

D: NA
J: TRBJ1-5
size: once
V: TRBV19
DNA: TGTGCCAGTAGTATTTGGGGGGATAGCAATCAGCCCCAGCATTTT
CDR3: CASSIWGDSNQPQHF

D: NA
J: TRBJ2-7
size: NA
V: TRBV11-3
DNA: TGTGCCAGCAGTCCTCGCGTACAGGTCTCCTACGAGCAGTACTTC
CDR3: CASSPRVQVSYEQYF

D: TRBD1
J: TRBJ1-2
size: NA
V: TRBV7-9
DNA: TGTGCCAGCAGCCTTCGGACAGGGGTCGACTATGGCTACACCTTC
CDR3: CASSLRTGVDYGYTF

D: TRBD2
J: TRBJ2-1
size: NA
V: TRBV5-1
DNA: TGCGCCAGCAGCCCGGGACTAGTCCCCAATGAGCAGTTCTTC
CDR3: CASSPGLVPNEQFF

D: TRBD2
J: TRBJ2-1
size: NA
V: TRBV11-1
DNA: TGTGCCAGCAGCTTCAAGCGGGAGGGTGAGCAGTTCTTC
CDR3: CASSFKREGEQFF

D: NA
J: TRBJ1-2
size: NA
V: TRBV6-1
DNA: TGTGCCAGCAGTGAATGGAGAGGGATCTTTGGCTACACCTTC
CDR3: CASSEWRGIFGYTF

D: TRBD2
J: TRBJ2-5
size: NA
V: TRBV5-6
DNA: TGTGCCAGCAGCTCCGAACCCTTACTAGCGGGGATCCAAGAGACCCAGTACTTC
CDR3: CASSSEPLLAGIQETQYF

D: NA
J: TRBJ2-4
size: NA
V: TRBV5-6
DNA: TGTGCCAGCAGCTTGGTACAGGGAACCAAAAACATTCAGTACTTC
CDR3: CASSLVQGTKNIQYF

D: NA
J: TRBJ2-1
size: NA
V: TRBV19
DNA: TGTGCCAGTAGTATGCAGCGGGCCTACACAAACCAGTTCTTC
CDR3: CASSMQRAYTNQFF

D: NA
J: TRBJ1-1
size: NA
V: TRBV10-2
DNA: TGCGCCAGCAGTGTTGACAGTTATAACACTGAAGCTTTCTTT
CDR3: CASSVDSYNTEAFF

D: TRBD1
J: TRBJ2-5
size: NA
V: TRBV7-2
DNA: TGTGCCAGCAGCCCAGGACAGGGGGGAGAGACCCAGTACTTC
CDR3: CASSPGQGGETQYF

D: NA
J: TRBJ1-3
size: NA
V: TRBV14
DNA: TGTGCCAGCAGCCTATATTCTCGAAACACCATATATTTT
CDR3: CASSLYSRNTIYF

D: TRBD1
J: TRBJ1-6
size: NA
V: TRBV10-3
DNA: TGTGCCATCAGGGGGACAGCTAATTCACCCCTCCACTTT
CDR3: CAIRGTANSPLHF

D: TRBD2
J: TRBJ2-7
size: few
V: TRBV19
DNA: TGTGCCAGTACCCCCTCGGGGGAGGGATCCTACGAGCAGTACTTC
CDR3: CASTPSGEGSYEQYF

D: NA
J: TRBJ1-4
size: NA
V: TRBV30
DNA: TGTGCCTGGAGTCAGGGGACCCTTAATGAAAAACTGTTTTTT
CDR3: CAWSQGTLNEKLFF

D: NA
J: TRBJ1-1
size: NA
V: TRBV19
DNA: TGTGCCAGTATGAACGGACAGTTATTTCACACTGAAGCTTTCTTT
CDR3: CASMNGQLFHTEAFF

D: NA
J: TRBJ1-2
size: NA
V: TRBV5-1
DNA: TGCGCCAGCAGTCAATCGGGGGGTCCCTATGGCTACACCTTC
CDR3: CASSQSGGPYGYTF

D: TRBD1
J: TRBJ2-7
size: NA
V: TRBV29-1
DNA: TGCAGCGTTCAAGACAGGGCTGGTCCTCGCGAGCAGTACTTC
CDR3: CSVQDRAGPREQYF

D: TRBD1
J: TRBJ1-4
size: NA
V: TRBV6-6
DNA: TGTGCCTCAGGGGGAACGGCAACTAATGAAAAACTGTTTTTT
CDR3: CASGGTATNEKLFF

D: NA
J: TRBJ1-6
size: NA
V: TRBV30
DNA: TGTGCCTGGAGTGTCCAGCCGGGTAATTCACCCCTCCACTTT
CDR3: CAWSVQPGNSPLHF

D: NA
J: TRBJ2-1
size: NA
V: TRBV4-2
DNA: TGTGCCAGCAGCCCCAGGACAAACTCCTACAATGAGCAGTTCTTC
CDR3: CASSPRTNSYNEQFF

D: NA
J: TRBJ2-5
size: few
V: TRBV2
DNA: TGTGCCAGCAGTGAGGGGAGATGGGAGACCCAGTACTTC
CDR3: CASSEGRWETQYF

D: TRBD2
J: TRBJ2-3
size: NA
V: TRBV5-8
DNA: TGTGCCAGCAGCTTGGGACTAGCAACGCAGTATTTT
CDR3: CASSLGLATQYF

D: NA
J: TRBJ2-1
size: NA
V: TRBV7-8
DNA: TGTGCCAGCAGCTCGAATAGTCAGGGAAATGAGCAGTTCTTC
CDR3: CASSSNSQGNEQFF

D: TRBD2
J: TRBJ2-7
size: NA
V: TRBV7-2
DNA: TGTGCCAGCAGCCCACCTGGACTAGTACGTTGGGACGAGCAGTACTTC
CDR3: CASSPPGLVRWDEQYF

D: TRBD1
J: TRBJ1-1
size: NA
V: TRBV5-4
DNA: TGTGCCAGCAGCTCGGGGGACAGGGGTGGAGCTGAAGCTTTCTTT
CDR3: CASSSGDRGGAEAFF

D: TRBD1
J: TRBJ2-1
size: once
V: TRBV5-1
DNA: TGCGCCAGCAGCCAAATCCGGACGGCAGGGGGAAATGAGCAGTTCTTC
CDR3: CASSQIRTAGGNEQFF

D: TRBD1
J: TRBJ2-5
size: once
V: TRBV5-6
DNA: TGTGCCAGCAGCTTCGACAGGGGGGAGACCCAGTACTTC
CDR3: CASSFDRGETQYF

D: NA
J: TRBJ2-2
size: few
V: TRBV7-9
DNA: TGTGCCAGCAGCGCTTTACAGGGATTCGCCACCGGGGAGCTGTTTTTT
CDR3: CASSALQGFATGELFF